This T cell receptor beta chain was retrieved from a study of identical twins. CDR3 length equals 15 residues. Trimming pared 0 bases from V and 1 base from J, leaving 12 bases between. Germline V gene data show CDR1 as DFQATT and CDR2 as SNEGSKA (reference sequence). A template switching step contributed a universal primer site, while unique molecular identifiers were present in the cDNA. TCRdb itself ran the 5' RACE reads through MiXCR, one entry per CDR3 protein. There are 550,000 to 800,000 distinct CDR3 sequences in the sample; about 7.1% occur only once, and 1.5% to 2% lies in the top ten. A further study also used this sample, focusing on yellow fever vaccine responses in identical twins.

The genes are TRBV20-1 and TRBJ1-1; possible D gene TRBD1, 5 bases. Sequenced sample: PBMCs. The sequence was collected from a young woman in good health. The CDR3 loop is CSAREVWQGNTEAFF. The CDR3 DNA reads as TGCAGTGCTAGAGAAGTTTGGCAGGGGAACACTGAAGCTTTCTTT.